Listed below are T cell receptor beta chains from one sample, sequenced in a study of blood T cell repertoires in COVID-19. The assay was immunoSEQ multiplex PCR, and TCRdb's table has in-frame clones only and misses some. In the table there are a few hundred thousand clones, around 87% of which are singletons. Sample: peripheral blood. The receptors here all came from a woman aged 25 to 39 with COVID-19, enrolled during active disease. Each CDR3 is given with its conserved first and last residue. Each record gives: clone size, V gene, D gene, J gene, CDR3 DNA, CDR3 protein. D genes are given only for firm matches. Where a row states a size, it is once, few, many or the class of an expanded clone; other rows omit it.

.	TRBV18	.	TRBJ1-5	TGTGCCAGCTCGCGAGGCAGTGATCAGCCCCAGCATTTT	CASSRGSDQPQHF
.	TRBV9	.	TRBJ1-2	TGTGCCAGCAGCCCCTCGGGGACACTTAACTATGGCTACACCTTC	CASSPSGTLNYGYTF
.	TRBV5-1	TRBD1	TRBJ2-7	TGCGCCAGCAGCTTGGAAACAGGGGGGCTCTACGAGCAGTACTTC	CASSLETGGLYEQYF
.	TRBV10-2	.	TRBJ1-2	TGCGCCAGCAGCTCGACGCGGGGGGCGGGAGGCTACACCTTC	CASSSTRGAGGYTF
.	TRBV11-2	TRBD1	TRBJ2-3	TGTGCCAGCAGGCAACGAACAGGGGGTTTGTACACAGATACGCAGTATTTT	CASRQRTGGLYTDTQYF
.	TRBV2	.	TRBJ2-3	TGTGCCAGCAGCCCCCGCGCTAGCCGCACAGATACGCAGTATTTT	CASSPRASRTDTQYF
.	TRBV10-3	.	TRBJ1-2	TGTGCCATCAGGGACCGGGACTCGAGCGGCTACACCTTC	CAIRDRDSSGYTF
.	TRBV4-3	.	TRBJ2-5	TGCGCCAGCAGCCAAGTCGGGACTCGCGGCATAGAGGGGGAGACCCAGTACTTC	CASSQVGTRGIEGETQYF
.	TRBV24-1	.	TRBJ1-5	TGTGCCACCAGCCGGGGTATGGATCAGCCCCAGCATTTT	CATSRGMDQPQHF
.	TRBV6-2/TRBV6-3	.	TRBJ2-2	TGTGCCAGCAGTTACTCAGCGACCGGGGAGCTGTTTTTT	CASSYSATGELFF
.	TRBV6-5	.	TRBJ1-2	TGTGCCAGCAGCGAGCGGGGGGCGTACTATGGCTACACCTTC	CASSERGAYYGYTF
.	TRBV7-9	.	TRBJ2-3	TGTGCCAGCAGCCCGGGACACCGCACAGATACGCAGTATTTT	CASSPGHRTDTQYF
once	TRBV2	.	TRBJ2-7	TGTGCCAGCACCCTTCTGGGGGCTCCCTACGAGCAGTACTTC	CASTLLGAPYEQYF
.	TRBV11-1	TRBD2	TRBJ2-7	TGTGCCAGCAGCTCCCGTCCCGGGACTAGCGGGATCGAGCAGTACTTC	CASSSRPGTSGIEQYF
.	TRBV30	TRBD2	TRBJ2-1	TGTGCCTGGAACAGCGGGAGCCTGGGTGAGCAGTTCTTC	CAWNSGSLGEQFF
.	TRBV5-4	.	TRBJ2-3	TGTGCCAGCAGCTCCACGACTAGTGCAGATACGCAGTATTTT	CASSSTTSADTQYF
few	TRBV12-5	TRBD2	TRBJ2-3	TGTGCTAGTGGTTTGCTGCCGACTAGCGGGAGTGTTACCACAGATACGCAGTATTTT	CASGLLPTSGSVTTDTQYF
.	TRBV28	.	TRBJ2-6	TGTGCCAGCAGTTCTTCTGGGGCCAACGTCCTGACTTTC	CASSSSGANVLTF
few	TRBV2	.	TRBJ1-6	TGTGCCAGCTGGGGGGGGAGTTCACCCCTCCACTTT	CASWGGSSPLHF
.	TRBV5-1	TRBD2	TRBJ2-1	TGCGCCAGCAGCTTGGCCTCGAGCGGGGGCTGGGGAAGCTCCTACAATGAGCAGTTCTTC	CASSLASSGGWGSSYNEQFF
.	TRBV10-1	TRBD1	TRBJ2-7	TGCGCCAGCAGTGCGGGACAGACTATAAGCGAGCAGTACTTC	CASSAGQTISEQYF
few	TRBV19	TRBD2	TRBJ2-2	TGTGCCAGCCTACGGACTAGCGGCTCCGGGGAGCTGTTTTTT	CASLRTSGSGELFF
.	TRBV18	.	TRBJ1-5	TGTGCCAGCTCACCTGGAGTTAGCAATCAGCCCCAGCATTTT	CASSPGVSNQPQHF
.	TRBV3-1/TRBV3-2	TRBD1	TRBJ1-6	TGTGCCAGCAGCCAAGGGACAGGGGTTGGTAATTCACCCCTCCACTTT	CASSQGTGVGNSPLHF
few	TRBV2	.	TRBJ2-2	TGTGCCAGCAGACTATCTAGGGGCGGGGAGCTGTTTTTT	CASRLSRGGELFF
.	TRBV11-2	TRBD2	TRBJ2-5	TGTGCCAGCAGCCCCGATCTAGCGGGAGCCCTAGAGACCCAGTACTTC	CASSPDLAGALETQYF
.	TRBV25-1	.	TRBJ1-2	TGTGCCAGCAGTGGAACCAACAGGGTTTTACTTGGTGGCTACACCTTC	CASSGTNRVLLGGYTF
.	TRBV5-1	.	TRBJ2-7	TGCGCCAGCAGCTTGGAAGGGGGCTCCTACGAGCAGTACTTC	CASSLEGGSYEQYF
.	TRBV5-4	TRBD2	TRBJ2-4	TGTGCCAGCGCCCCCGGGACTAGCGGAACAAACATTCAGTACTTC	CASAPGTSGTNIQYF
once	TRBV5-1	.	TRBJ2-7	TGCGCCAGCAGCTCACCTGGGTTCGGGGAGCAGTACTTC	CASSSPGFGEQYF
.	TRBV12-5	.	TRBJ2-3	TGTGCTAGTGGCGGGACTAGCACAGATACGCAGTATTTT	CASGGTSTDTQYF
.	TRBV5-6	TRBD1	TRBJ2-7	TGTGCCAGCAGCTTTACAGGGGTCTCCTACGAGCAGTACTTC	CASSFTGVSYEQYF
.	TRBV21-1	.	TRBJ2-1	TGTGCCAGCCCCGGGACTAGCGAGAATGAGCAGTTCTTC	CASPGTSENEQFF
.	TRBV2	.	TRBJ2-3	TGTGCCAGCGGGCTTGCGGGCCGAACCACAGATACGCAGTATTTT	CASGLAGRTTDTQYF
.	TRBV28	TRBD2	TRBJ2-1	TGTGCCAGCAGAATGACTAGCGGGGGACTTAGCAATGAGCAGTTCTTC	CASRMTSGGLSNEQFF